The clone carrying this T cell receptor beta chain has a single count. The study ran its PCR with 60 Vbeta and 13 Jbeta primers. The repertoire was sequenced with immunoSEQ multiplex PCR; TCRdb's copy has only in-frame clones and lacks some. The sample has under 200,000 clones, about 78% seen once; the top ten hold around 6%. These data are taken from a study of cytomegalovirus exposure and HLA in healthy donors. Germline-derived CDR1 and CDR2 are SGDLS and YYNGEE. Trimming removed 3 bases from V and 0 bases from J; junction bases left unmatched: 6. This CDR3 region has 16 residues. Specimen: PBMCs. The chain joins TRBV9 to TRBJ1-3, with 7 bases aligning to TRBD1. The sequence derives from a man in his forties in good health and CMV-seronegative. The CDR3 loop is CASSEGASFSGNTIYF. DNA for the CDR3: TGTGCCAGCAGCGAGGGGGCGAGCTTCTCTGGAAACACCATATATTTT.